The clone carrying this TCR beta chain was recorded many times. The antigen remains undetermined. The source of the sample is a study of neurological immune-mediated disorders. Findings of the study overall: No expanded-clone CDR3 amino acid sequence recurred across subjects, suggesting private TCR-beta repertoires. TCR clonal expansion peaked in HTLV-1-associated myelopathy patients and was lowest in multiple sclerosis patients.

Germline CDR1 and CDR2: MDHEN and SYDVKM. CDR3 length: 15 residues. Trimming took off 2 bases at V and 0 bases at J, with 11 bases between the two ends. TCRdb reprocessed the 5' RACE reads via MiXCR and lists one record per CDR3 protein. The table records fewer than 65,000 distinct CDR3 sequences, 9% to 12% of them present only once. The sequence came from a man aged 65 to 85 with HTLV-1-associated myelopathy (HAM/TSP). What was sequenced was PBMCs. The chain combines TRBV28 with TRBJ2-7, with TRBD2 as a possible D gene (5 bases). This CDR3 reads CASSLTAGNSYEQYF. The CDR3 nucleotides read TGTGCCAGCAGTTTAACGGCGGGTAACTCCTACGAGCAGTACTTC.